The text below deals with one T cell receptor (beta chain). Its target is unknown. Because the CDR3's place on the DNA is in doubt, the DNA is left out and the CDR3 is given as listed by TCRdb. RNA transcripts served as the template for amplifying TCR beta CDR3 regions. HTBI primers were the set used in a first-round RT-PCR of the TCR CDR3. TCRdb reanalysed the multiplex PCR reads using MiXCR and keeps one entry per CDR3 protein. The table shows about 660,000 distinct CDR3 sequences, with 45% occurring only once. This sample was taken from a study of T cells in Graves' hyperthyroidism and ophthalmopathy. General study findings and limits: Researchers report that a 13 V-J model separated ophthalmopathy from stable hyperthyroidism. Ophthalmopathy, which appeared later, was predicted by the model a median about 6 months before onset.

Germline CDR1 SEHNR, CDR2 FQNEAQ (reference sequence). The CDR3 extends over 15 residues, inclusive of both ends. Based on clinical symptoms, serum thyroxine and TRAb, thyroid ultrasound and orbital computed tomography, diagnoses were reached. Sequenced: peripheral blood or thyroid tissue (not recorded which). The chain carries TRBV7-9 and TRBJ1-3. The source of this sequence is an adult man with Graves' disease, either hyperthyroidism or ophthalmopathy (not recorded which). CDR3 protein: CASSQDFGSGNTIYF.